Listed below are T cell receptor beta chains from one sample, sequenced in a study of shared clonotypes between healthy human individuals. Generated by immunoSEQ multiplex PCR, the TCRdb table keeps only in-frame clones and is missing some. The repertoire holds around 320,000 clones, around nine tenths seen once, with 15% to 20% in the top ten. Material: memory CD8+ T cells sorted from blood. All receptors come from a man aged 18 to 35 in good health. The CDR3 runs from the conserved cysteine through the conserved F or W. Fields, in order: J gene, V gene, CDR3 protein.

j_gene: TRBJ1-5
v_gene: TRBV30
CDR3aa: CAWSFGVSNQPQHF

j_gene: TRBJ2-1
v_gene: TRBV2
CDR3aa: CASSDPFALAEDSSYNEQFF

j_gene: TRBJ2-1
v_gene: TRBV4-1
CDR3aa: CASNPMGLAGEVEQFF

j_gene: TRBJ2-7
v_gene: TRBV27
CDR3aa: CASSFVTVSSYEQYF

j_gene: TRBJ2-1
v_gene: TRBV5-6
CDR3aa: CASSLNLADLQFF

j_gene: TRBJ2-7
v_gene: TRBV14
CDR3aa: CASRMTSGTDKHYEQYF

j_gene: TRBJ2-4
v_gene: TRBV7-9
CDR3aa: CASSLLGLAENIQYF

j_gene: TRBJ2-7
v_gene: TRBV6-1
CDR3aa: CASSRDPYEQYF

j_gene: TRBJ2-1
v_gene: TRBV18
CDR3aa: CASSPGTGGPSNEQFF

j_gene: TRBJ2-1
v_gene: TRBV7-9
CDR3aa: CASSLTGTGYNEQFF

j_gene: TRBJ2-3
v_gene: TRBV4-1
CDR3aa: CASSQGTSNTDTQYF

j_gene: TRBJ2-1
v_gene: TRBV29-1
CDR3aa: CSVAGVMGNEQFF

j_gene: TRBJ1-6
v_gene: TRBV5-5
CDR3aa: CASSLGPNGSLHF

j_gene: TRBJ2-1
v_gene: TRBV7-7
CDR3aa: CASSLGQGDNEQFF

j_gene: TRBJ1-2
v_gene: TRBV6-6
CDR3aa: CASSYGTGVITGYTF

j_gene: TRBJ2-7
v_gene: TRBV7-8
CDR3aa: CASSLGAGGLYEQYF

j_gene: TRBJ2-5
v_gene: TRBV11-2
CDR3aa: CASSLVRGPEETQYF

j_gene: TRBJ1-1
v_gene: TRBV6-5
CDR3aa: CASSPWGLTEAFF

j_gene: TRBJ2-7
v_gene: TRBV2
CDR3aa: CASGTGPYEQYF

j_gene: TRBJ2-2
v_gene: TRBV29-1
CDR3aa: CSVEKVNTGELFF

j_gene: TRBJ2-7
v_gene: TRBV15
CDR3aa: CATSNGLAGLYEQYF

j_gene: TRBJ2-1
v_gene: TRBV4-3
CDR3aa: CASSQERLAGVEQFF

j_gene: TRBJ2-7
v_gene: TRBV4-2
CDR3aa: CASSQDWRGIDEQYF

j_gene: TRBJ2-1
v_gene: TRBV19
CDR3aa: CASSIVGGIYNEQFF

j_gene: TRBJ2-1
v_gene: TRBV30
CDR3aa: CAAREGHFYNEQFF

j_gene: TRBJ2-7
v_gene: TRBV28
CDR3aa: CASSLVPGGRDEQYF

j_gene: TRBJ2-7
v_gene: TRBV25-1
CDR3aa: CASSEIADRGRYEQYF

j_gene: TRBJ1-4
v_gene: TRBV25-1
CDR3aa: CASSESGRGANEKLFF

j_gene: TRBJ2-1
v_gene: TRBV7-9
CDR3aa: CASRLAGVSDEQFF

j_gene: TRBJ2-7
v_gene: TRBV14
CDR3aa: CASSQDGDSRPLEQYF

j_gene: TRBJ1-6
v_gene: TRBV27
CDR3aa: CASSLRGFNSPLHF

j_gene: TRBJ2-5
v_gene: TRBV7-6
CDR3aa: CASSLALTAWKTQYF

j_gene: TRBJ2-7
v_gene: TRBV9
CDR3aa: CASSLGLAGSYEQYF

j_gene: TRBJ1-5
v_gene: TRBV10-2
CDR3aa: CASSESIWTGGYGNQPQHF

j_gene: TRBJ2-1
v_gene: TRBV10-2
CDR3aa: CASSEEISYNEQFF

j_gene: TRBJ2-3
v_gene: TRBV27
CDR3aa: CASSLSKGGTDTQYF

j_gene: TRBJ2-2
v_gene: TRBV6-5
CDR3aa: CASSYDPGGNPGELFF

j_gene: TRBJ2-7
v_gene: TRBV18
CDR3aa: CASSPSDRGPYEQYF

j_gene: TRBJ2-7
v_gene: TRBV11-2
CDR3aa: CASSPGETGEHF

j_gene: TRBJ2-5
v_gene: TRBV23-1
CDR3aa: CASSPRPAGETQYF